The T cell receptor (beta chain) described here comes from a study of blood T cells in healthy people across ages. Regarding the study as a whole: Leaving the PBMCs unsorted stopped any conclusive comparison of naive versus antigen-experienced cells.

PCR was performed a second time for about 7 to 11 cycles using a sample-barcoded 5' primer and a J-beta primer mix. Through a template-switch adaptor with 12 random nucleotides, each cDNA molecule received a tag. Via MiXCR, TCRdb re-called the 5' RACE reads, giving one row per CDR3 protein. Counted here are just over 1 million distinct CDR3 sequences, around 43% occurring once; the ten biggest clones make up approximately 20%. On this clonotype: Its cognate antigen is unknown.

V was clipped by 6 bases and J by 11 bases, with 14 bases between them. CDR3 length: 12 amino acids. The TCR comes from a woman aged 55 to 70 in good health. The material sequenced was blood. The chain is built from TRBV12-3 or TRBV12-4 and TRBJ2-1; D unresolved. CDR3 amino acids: CASSGVLPQQFF. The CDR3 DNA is TGTGCCAGCAGCGGTGTTTTACCTCAGCAGTTCTTC.